This T cell receptor (beta chain) stems from a study of T cell responses to AZD1222 COVID-19 vaccine. Sequencing used immunoSEQ multiplex PCR; TCRdb keeps in-frame clones, though not all of them. The sample holds 150,000 or so clones, about nine tenths seen once. The CDR3 contains 13 residues. V was trimmed by 10 bases and J by 5 bases, leaving 17 bases between them. The V gene's germline CDR1 is MNHEY and CDR2 SVGAGI. The input for sequencing was peripheral blood, taken 28 days after the second AZD1222 dose. The chain has TRBV6-5 and TRBJ1-1; D uncertain. The receptor was derived from an adult who received the AZD1222 COVID-19 vaccine. The CDR3 loop is CATRGLSRTEAFF. In DNA form, the CDR3 reads TGTGCCACCCGGGGATTGAGTCGGACTGAAGCTTTCTTT.